The text below deals with one T cell receptor (beta chain). The data were obtained in a study of blood T cell repertoires in COVID-19. On the study more broadly: The origin of the acute and convalescent COVID-19 samples was the United States, Italy and Spain. Nucleic acid was either cDNA or gDNA, and it came from T cells, B-cell-depleted T cells, or PBMCs.

Germline values: CDR1 SGHTA, CDR2 FQGNSA. Trimming removed 2 bases at V and 1 base at J, with 20 bases between. The CDR3 contains 18 residues. Original data processing: Reference gene primer amplification yielded estimated nucleated cell counts. The table came from immunoSEQ multiplex PCR; TCRdb's copy has only in-frame clones and leaves some out. V and J calls and clone size come straight from that table; D and trimming were deduced from the DNA. The sample contains 200,000 or so clones, 70% to 85% of which appear only once. The source material was peripheral blood. The clonotype was recovered from a woman aged 25 to 45 with acute or convalescent COVID-19. This chain joins TRBV7-2 and TRBJ1-1; a possible D gene is TRBD1 (6 bases). The DNA of the CDR3 is TGTGCCAGCAGCTTATATCTTGGCAACTTAGGGGGGAACACTGAAGCTTTCTTT. The encoded protein is CASSLYLGNLGGNTEAFF.